This T cell receptor (beta chain) was identified in a study of control samples from healthy donors and cancer patients. From germline, CDR1 is DFQATT and CDR2 SNEGSKA (reference sequence). The CDR3 is made up of 11 amino acids. V was shortened by 3 bases and J by 13 bases, with 15 bases between the two germline ends. Method: immunoSEQ multiplex PCR; TCRdb's copy keeps in-frame clones and lacks some. The top ten clones hold roughly 1.5% of a sample with fewer than 30,000 clones, approximately 87% of them seen once. The sequence came from a woman aged 40 to 49 with lung cancer. What was sequenced was PBMCs. The V gene is TRBV20-1, the J gene TRBJ1-2; possible D gene TRBD1, 5 bases. The CDR3 DNA is TGCAGTGCTAGTCCGATCAGGGTTCTCACCTTC. This translates into CSASPIRVLTF.